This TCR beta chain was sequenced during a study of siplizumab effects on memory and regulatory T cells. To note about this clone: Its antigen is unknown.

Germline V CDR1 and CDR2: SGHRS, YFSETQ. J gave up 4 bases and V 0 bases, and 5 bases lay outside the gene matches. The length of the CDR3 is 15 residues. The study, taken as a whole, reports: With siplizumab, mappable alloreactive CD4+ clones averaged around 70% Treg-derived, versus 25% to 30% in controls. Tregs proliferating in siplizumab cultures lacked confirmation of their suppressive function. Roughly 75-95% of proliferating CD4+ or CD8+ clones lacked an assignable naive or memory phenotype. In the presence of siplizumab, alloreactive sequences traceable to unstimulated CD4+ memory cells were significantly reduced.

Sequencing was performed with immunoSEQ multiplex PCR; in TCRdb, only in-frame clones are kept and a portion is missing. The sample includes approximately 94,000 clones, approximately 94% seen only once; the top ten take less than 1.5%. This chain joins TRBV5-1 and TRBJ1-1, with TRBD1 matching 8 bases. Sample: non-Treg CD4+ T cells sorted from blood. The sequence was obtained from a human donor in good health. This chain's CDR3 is CASSLGTGFGTEAFF. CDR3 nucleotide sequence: TGCGCCAGCAGCTTGGGGACAGGGTTTGGCACTGAAGCTTTCTTT.